The present T cell receptor beta chain was sequenced within a study of cytotoxic CD8 clonotypes in ibrutinib-treated CLL (dated by TCRdb to the early 2020s). The study in broad terms: The cohort was composed of 11 relapsed/refractory and roughly 16 treatment-naive patients; IGHV unmutated status was identified in some 17 patients. Partial responses were observed in about 25 patients and complete responses in 2; after a median follow-up of 68 months, remission was maintained in about 15 patients and progression was observed in approximately 12. Samples at response were collected after a median of about twelve months of treatment, with a range of about 6 to 40 months. Samples averaged roughly 260,000 productive templates and approximately 100,000 productive rearrangements. Longitudinal samples were obtainable from about 30% of the roughly 90 participants in the trial. Cryopreserved peripheral blood mononuclear cells were obtained before treatment, at response, and at either sustained remission or disease progression.

Summary of the overall study and its limitations: Sampling times were not matched between patients in sustained remission and patients whose disease was progressing, and lymph node repertoires were not examined. Baseline clonality exceeded that of age-matched healthy donors and correlated strongly with circulating CD8+ T-cell counts. An increase in clonality was observed at ibrutinib response, with clonality remaining stable during sustained remission and falling back toward baseline at progression. Public clonotypes were rare and either shrank or stayed stable during treatment, and the rise in clonality at ibrutinib response reflected expansion of private clonotypes.

Each clonotype received, on average, 10x coverage in deep resolution sequencing performed on a MiSeq, where the target depth lay between 1 in 1 million and 1 in 200,000 T cells. The immunoSEQ hsTCRB Kit was used to generate the TCR beta libraries. The original methods were these. ImmunoSEQ Data Assistant and ImmunoSEQ Analyzer were used for data analysis, and V, D and J genes were assigned according to IMGT definitions. Clonality, with values ranging from 0 to 1, was calculated as one minus the normalized Shannon entropy of productive rearrangement frequencies. Public clonotype analysis was restricted to overrepresented clonotypes comprising at least 0.05% of each patient's repertoire. Fewer than 15 repertoires from age-matched healthy donors, obtained from immuneACCESS, served as clonality controls. The immuneACCESS repertoire file appears here via TCRdb, limited to in-frame rearrangements. These files lack a portion of the clones; in checked studies, under half of the deficit traces to unresolved V genes, and the cause of the others is not known. V and J calls plus clone size are reproduced from that table; the DNA served to infer D and trimming. This sample has more than 12,000 clones in its table, and under 70% of those were observed once. Of the sample, 5% to 7% is held by the ten largest clones.

Around 2 micrograms of genomic DNA were extracted from cryopreserved PBMCs for TCR beta library preparation. High-throughput TCR beta sequencing was performed on longitudinal blood samples from CLL patients receiving ibrutinib monotherapy. The patients took part in an open-label, single-center phase 2 trial of ibrutinib monotherapy. The germline ends are 9 bases apart after V is trimmed by 4 bases and J by 3 bases. The germline V gene specifies SNHLY as CDR1 and FYNNEI as CDR2. Counted from cysteine to phenylalanine, this CDR3 has 13 amino acids. Only the CDR3 part of the read is kept: 39 bases, read in frame from the first base. About this clone: This receptor's antigen is unknown. It has no much larger one-base neighbor in the sample; base qualities were not kept.

The chain couples TRBV2 to TRBJ1-1; TRBD1 might be the D gene, on 5 matching bases. This clonotype was obtained from a human donor with chronic lymphocytic leukemia. Specimen: PBMCs, collected before ibrutinib treatment. CDR3 region: CASSVWGDTEAFF. The bases are TGTGCCAGCAGTGTCTGGGGGGACACTGAAGCTTTCTTT.